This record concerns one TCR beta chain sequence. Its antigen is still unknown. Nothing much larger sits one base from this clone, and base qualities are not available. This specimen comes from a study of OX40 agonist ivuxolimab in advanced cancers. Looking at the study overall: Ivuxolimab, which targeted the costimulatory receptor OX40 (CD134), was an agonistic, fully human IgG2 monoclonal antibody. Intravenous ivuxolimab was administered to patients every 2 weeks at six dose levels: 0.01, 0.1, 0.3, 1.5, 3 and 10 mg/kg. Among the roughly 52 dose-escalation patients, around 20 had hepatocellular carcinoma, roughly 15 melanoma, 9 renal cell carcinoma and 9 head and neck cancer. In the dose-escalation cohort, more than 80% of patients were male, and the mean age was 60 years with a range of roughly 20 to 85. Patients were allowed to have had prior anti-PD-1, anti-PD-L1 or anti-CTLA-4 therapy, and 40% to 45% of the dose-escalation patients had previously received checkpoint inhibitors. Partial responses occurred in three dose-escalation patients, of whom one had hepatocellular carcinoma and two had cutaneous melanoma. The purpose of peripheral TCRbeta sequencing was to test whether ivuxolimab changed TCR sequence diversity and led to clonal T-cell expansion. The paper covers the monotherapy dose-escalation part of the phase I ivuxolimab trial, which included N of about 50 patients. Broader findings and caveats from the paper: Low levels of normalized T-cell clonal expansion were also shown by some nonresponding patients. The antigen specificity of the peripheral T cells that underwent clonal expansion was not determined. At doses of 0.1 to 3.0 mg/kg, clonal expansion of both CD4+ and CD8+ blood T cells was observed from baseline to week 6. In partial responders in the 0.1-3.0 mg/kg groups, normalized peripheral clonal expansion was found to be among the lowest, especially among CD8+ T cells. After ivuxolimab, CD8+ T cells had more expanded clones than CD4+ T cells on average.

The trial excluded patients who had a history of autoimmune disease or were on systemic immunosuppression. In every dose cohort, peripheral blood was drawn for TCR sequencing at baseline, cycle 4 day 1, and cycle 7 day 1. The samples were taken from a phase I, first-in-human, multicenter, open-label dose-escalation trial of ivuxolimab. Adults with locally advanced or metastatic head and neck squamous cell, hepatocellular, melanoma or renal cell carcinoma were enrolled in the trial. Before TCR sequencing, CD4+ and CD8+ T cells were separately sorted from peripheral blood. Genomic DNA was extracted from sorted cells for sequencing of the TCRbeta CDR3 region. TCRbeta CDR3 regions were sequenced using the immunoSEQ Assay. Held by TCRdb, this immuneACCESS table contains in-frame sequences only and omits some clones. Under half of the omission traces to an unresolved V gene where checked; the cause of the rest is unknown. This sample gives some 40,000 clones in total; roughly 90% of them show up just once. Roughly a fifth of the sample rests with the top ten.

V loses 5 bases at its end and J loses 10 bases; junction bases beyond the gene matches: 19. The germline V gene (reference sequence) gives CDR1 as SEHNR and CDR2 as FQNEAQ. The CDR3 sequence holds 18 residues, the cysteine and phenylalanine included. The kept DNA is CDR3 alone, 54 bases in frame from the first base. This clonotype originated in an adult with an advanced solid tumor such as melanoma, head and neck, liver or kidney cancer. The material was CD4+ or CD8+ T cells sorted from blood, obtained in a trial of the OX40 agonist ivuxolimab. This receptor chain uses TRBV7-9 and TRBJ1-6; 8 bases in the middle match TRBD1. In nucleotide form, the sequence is TGTGCCAGCAGCCCACGCGGTAAGGGGCAGGGGGCAAGGTCACCCCTCCACTTT. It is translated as CASSPRGKGQGARSPLHF. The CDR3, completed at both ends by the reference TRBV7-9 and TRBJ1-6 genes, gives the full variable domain DTGVSQNPRHKITKRGQNVTFRCDPISEHNRLYWYRQTLGQGPEFLTYFQNEAQLEKSRLLSDRFSAERPKGSFSTLEIQRTEQGDSAMYLCASSPRGKGQGARSPLHFGNGTRLTVT.